This TCR beta chain was profiled in a study of T-cell reconstitution after alpha-beta-depleted transplantation in children. Study-wide findings and caveats: Newly made T cells mostly supplied T-cell counts and diversity one year after transplant.

This clonotype was detected a few times. Its antigen remains unidentified. The CDR3 covers 16 residues. Trimming took 0 bases from V and 6 from J, leaving 18 bases between them. In germline, CDR1 is MNHEY, CDR2 SVGAGI. Unique molecular identifiers were incorporated into the prepared TCRbeta library. MiXCR, applied by TCRdb to the PCR reads, yields one record per CDR3 protein. This table holds 700,000 to 850,000 distinct CDR3 sequences, 15% to 20% found once. Sequenced material: PBMCs, mostly from graft donor cells, taken 360 days after TCRalphabeta/CD19-depleted stem cell transplant. The J gene is TRBJ2-7, the V gene TRBV6-5, with D possibly TRBD2 on 6 matching bases. This clonotype was sampled from a male patient younger than 18 who had a stem cell transplant for acute lymphoblastic leukemia, so the T cells may come from the graft donor. Here the CDR3 DNA reads TGTGCCAGCAGTTACTCCGGGCAGCGGGCGGTCTCCGAGCAGTACTTC. Residues: CASSYSGQRAVSEQYF.